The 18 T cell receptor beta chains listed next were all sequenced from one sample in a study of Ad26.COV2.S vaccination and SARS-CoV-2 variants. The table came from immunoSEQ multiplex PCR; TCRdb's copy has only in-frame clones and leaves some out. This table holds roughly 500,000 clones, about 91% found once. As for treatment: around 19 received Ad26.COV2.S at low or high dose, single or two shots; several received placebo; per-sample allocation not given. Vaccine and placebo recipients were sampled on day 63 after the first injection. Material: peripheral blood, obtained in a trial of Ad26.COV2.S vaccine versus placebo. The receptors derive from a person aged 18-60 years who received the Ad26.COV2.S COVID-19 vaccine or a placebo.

CDR3 coding DNA: TGTGCCAGCAGCTTAGTATCTAGGTGGGGACAGGCTAATGAAAAACTGTTTTTT. Its translation: CASSLVSRWGQANEKLFF. The rearrangement uses TRBV7-9 and TRBJ1-4; TRBD1 matches 8 bases. V lost 1 base to trimming and J lost 3 bases; unmatched junction nucleotides: 10. This CDR3 comprises 18 residues. Germline CDR1 reads SEHNR; CDR2 reads FQNEAQ (reference sequence).

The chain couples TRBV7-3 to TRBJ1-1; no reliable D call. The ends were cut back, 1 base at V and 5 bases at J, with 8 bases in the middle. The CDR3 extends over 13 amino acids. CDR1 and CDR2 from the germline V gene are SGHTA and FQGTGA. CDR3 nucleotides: TGTGCCAGCAGCTTAATCCCAGCAACTGAAGCTTTCTTT. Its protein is CASSLIPATEAFF.

The CDR3 region has the DNA TGTGCCAGCAGCTTGGACAGGGAAAACATTCAGTACTTC. Translated, it gives CASSLDRENIQYF. The chain has TRBV7-2 and TRBJ2-4, with TRBD1 matching over 8 bases. CDR1 is SGHTA, CDR2 FQGNSA, per germline. Trimming removed 3 bases from V and 5 bases from J; junction bases left unmatched: 0. CDR3 length equals 13 residues.

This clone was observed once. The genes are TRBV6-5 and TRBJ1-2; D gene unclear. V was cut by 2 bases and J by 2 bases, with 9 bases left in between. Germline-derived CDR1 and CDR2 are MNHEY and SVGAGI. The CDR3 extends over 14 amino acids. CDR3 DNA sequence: TGTGCCAGCAGTTACGAGGGCTCGAACTATGGCTACACCTTC. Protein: CASSYEGSNYGYTF.

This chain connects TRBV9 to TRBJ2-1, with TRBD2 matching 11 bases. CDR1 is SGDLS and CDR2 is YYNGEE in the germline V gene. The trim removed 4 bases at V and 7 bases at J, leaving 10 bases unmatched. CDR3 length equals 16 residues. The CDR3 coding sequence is TGTGCCAGCAGCCCTCGGCTAGCGGGAGGAGTGAATGAGCAGTTCTTC. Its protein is CASSPRLAGGVNEQFF. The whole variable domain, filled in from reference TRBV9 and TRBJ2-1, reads DSGVTQTPKHLITATGQRVTLRCSPRSGDLSVYWYQQSLDQGLQFLIQYYNGEERAKGNILERFSAQQFPDLHSELNLSSLELGDSALYFCASSPRLAGGVNEQFFGPGTRLTVL.

The CDR3 DNA is TGTGCCAGCAGCTTGGGGGGGTTCAAAAACATTCAGTACTTC. The encoded protein is CASSLGGFKNIQYF. The chain uses TRBV5-4 and TRBJ2-4; D is possibly TRBD1 or TRBD2 (5 bases each). The CDR3 has 14 amino acids. CDR1 SGHNT and CDR2 YYREEE come from the germline V gene (reference sequence). V was cut by 0 bases and J by 3 bases, with 7 bases left in between. Drawing the rest from reference TRBV5-4 and TRBJ2-4, the complete variable domain is ETGVTQSPTHLIKTRGQQVTLRCSSQSGHNTVSWYQQALGQGPQFIFQYYREEENGRGNFPPRFSGLQFPNYSSELNVNALELDDSALYLCASSLGGFKNIQYFGAGTRLSVL.

The chain's CDR3 is CASSLALQGVLHTQYF. DNA for the CDR3: TGTGCCAGCAGCTTGGCACTTCAGGGGGTTCTACATACGCAGTATTTT. The chain couples TRBV5-5 to TRBJ2-3; TRBD1 matches at 7 bases. There are 16 residues in the CDR3. Trimming took 0 bases from V and 7 from J; bases not matched to a gene: 11. Germline-derived CDR1 and CDR2 are SGHKS and YYEKEE (reference sequence).

The CDR3 protein is CAWTARAAQYV. The CDR3 DNA reads TGTGCCTGGACAGCCCGTGCGGCGCAGTACGTC. This chain connects TRBV30 to TRBJ2-7, with D unclear. V was cut by 4 bases and J by 9 bases, with 13 bases left in between. There are 11 residues in the CDR3. CDR1 is GTSNPN, CDR2 SVGIG, per germline (reference sequence).

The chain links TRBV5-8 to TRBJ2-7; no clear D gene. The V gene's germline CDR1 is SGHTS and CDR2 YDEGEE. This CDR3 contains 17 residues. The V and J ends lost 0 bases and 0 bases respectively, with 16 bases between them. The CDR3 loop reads CASSLAGEVVGSYEQYV. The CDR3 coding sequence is TGTGCCAGCAGCTTGGCGGGTGAGGTAGTTGGCTCCTACGAGCAGTACGTC.

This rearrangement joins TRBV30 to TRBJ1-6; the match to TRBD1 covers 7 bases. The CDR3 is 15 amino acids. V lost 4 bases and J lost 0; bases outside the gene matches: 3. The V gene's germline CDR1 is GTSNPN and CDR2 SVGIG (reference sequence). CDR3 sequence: CAWKTGSSYNSPLHF. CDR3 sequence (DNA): TGTGCCTGGAAGACAGGGAGCTCCTATAATTCACCCCTCCACTTT.

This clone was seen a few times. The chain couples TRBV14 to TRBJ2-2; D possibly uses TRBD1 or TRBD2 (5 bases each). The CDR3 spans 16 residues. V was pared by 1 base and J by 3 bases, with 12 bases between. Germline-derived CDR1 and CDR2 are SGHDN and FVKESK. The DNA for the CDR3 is TGTGCCAGCAGCCAAGCTCCAGGGAGTTACACCGGGGAGCTGTTTTTT. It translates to CASSQAPGSYTGELFF.

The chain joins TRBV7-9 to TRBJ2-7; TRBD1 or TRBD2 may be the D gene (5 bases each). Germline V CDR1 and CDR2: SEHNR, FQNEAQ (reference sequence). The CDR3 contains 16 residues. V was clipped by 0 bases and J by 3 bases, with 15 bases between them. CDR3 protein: CASSLAWDHSFYEQYF. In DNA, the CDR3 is TGTGCCAGCAGCTTAGCCTGGGACCATTCCTTCTACGAGCAGTACTTC.

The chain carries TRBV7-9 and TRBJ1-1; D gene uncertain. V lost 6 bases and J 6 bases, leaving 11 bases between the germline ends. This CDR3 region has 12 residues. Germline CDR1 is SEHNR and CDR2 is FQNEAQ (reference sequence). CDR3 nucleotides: TGTGCCAGCAGTTCGGATGTCGCTGAAGCTTTCTTT. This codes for CASSSDVAEAFF.

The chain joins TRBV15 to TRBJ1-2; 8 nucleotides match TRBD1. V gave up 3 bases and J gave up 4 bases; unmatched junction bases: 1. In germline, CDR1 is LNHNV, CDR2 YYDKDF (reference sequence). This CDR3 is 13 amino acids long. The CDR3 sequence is CATSSGQGYGYTF. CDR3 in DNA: TGTGCCACCAGCAGCGGACAGGGCTATGGCTACACCTTC.

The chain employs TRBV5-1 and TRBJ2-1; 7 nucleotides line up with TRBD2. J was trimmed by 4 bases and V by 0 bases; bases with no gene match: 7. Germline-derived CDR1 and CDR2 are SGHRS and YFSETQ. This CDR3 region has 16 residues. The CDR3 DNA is TGCGCCAGCAGCTTGGGTAGCGGGCAACTTTACAATGAGCAGTTCTTC. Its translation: CASSLGSGQLYNEQFF.

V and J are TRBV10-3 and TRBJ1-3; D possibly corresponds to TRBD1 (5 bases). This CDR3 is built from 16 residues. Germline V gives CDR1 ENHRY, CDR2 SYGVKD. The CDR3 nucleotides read TGTGCGGCCACCGGCGAGGGCAGGGCCTCTGGAAACACCATATATTTT. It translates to CAATGEGRASGNTIYF.

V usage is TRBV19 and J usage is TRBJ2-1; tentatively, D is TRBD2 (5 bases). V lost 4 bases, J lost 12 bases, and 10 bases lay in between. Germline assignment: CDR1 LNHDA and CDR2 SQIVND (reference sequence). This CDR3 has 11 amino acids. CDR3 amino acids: CASSTDGGQFF. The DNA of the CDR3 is TGTGCCAGTAGTACCGACGGAGGGCAGTTCTTC.

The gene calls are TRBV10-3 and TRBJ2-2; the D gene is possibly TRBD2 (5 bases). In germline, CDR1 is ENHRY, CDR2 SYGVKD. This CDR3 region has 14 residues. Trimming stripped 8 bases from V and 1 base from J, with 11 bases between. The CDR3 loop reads CAIGIAMNTGELFF. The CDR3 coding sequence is TGTGCCATCGGAATAGCGATGAACACCGGGGAGCTGTTTTTT.